This T cell receptor (beta chain) was documented in a study of blood T cells in healthy people across ages. Findings of the study overall: Compared with aged donors, long-lived donors showed fewer expanded clones, suggesting selection.

Turning to this clonotype: What it recognizes is unknown.

A second about 6 to 11 cycle PCR used barcoded and J-beta primers. Each CDR3 protein gets one entry after TCRdb re-called the 5' RACE reads with MiXCR. The table records about 1 million distinct CDR3 sequences, around 45% of them present only once. The sample, around 10 milliliters of peripheral blood, was drawn from each donor. The V gene lost 3 bases and the J gene lost 13 bases, with 25 bases spanning the gap. The CDR3 extends over 16 amino acids. The chain is built from TRBV12-3 or TRBV12-4 and TRBJ2-4, with D possibly TRBD2 on 6 matching bases. The source of this sequence is a woman aged 60-75 years in good health. Sequenced: blood. CDR3 in DNA: TGTGCCAGCAGTTTGGTTCAGGGAGGATCGACGGGGGAGCAGTACTTC. Residues: CASSLVQGGSTGEQYF.